This TCR beta chain was found in a study of T cell responses to AZD1222 COVID-19 vaccine. On the study more broadly: Doses given second, at about 4 or about 12 weeks, were pooled. General study results and limits: Spike as a whole was targeted by vaccine-associated CD4 TCRs, dominant at 160-218 and 743-854. White British ancestry dominated among donors, who included more females, and clonal diversity was possibly underestimated.

Germline-derived CDR1 and CDR2 are SGHNT and YYREEE (reference sequence). Trimming took 3 bases from V and 6 from J, leaving 19 bases between them. The CDR3 is 15 amino acids. In the case of this clone: What it binds is unknown.

Data came from immunoSEQ multiplex PCR; TCRdb stores just in-frame clones and leaves some out. The sample holds some 100,000 clones, 70% to 90% seen once. The sample consisted of peripheral blood, taken on day 0 of AZD1222 vaccination. The chain couples TRBV5-4 to TRBJ2-7; weak D call: TRBD2 (5 bases). This TCR was sampled from an adult in good health. As DNA, the CDR3 is TGTGCCAGCAGCTCGAACCAAGGACTGCTGGTCGAGCAGTACTTC. It is translated as CASSSNQGLLVEQYF.